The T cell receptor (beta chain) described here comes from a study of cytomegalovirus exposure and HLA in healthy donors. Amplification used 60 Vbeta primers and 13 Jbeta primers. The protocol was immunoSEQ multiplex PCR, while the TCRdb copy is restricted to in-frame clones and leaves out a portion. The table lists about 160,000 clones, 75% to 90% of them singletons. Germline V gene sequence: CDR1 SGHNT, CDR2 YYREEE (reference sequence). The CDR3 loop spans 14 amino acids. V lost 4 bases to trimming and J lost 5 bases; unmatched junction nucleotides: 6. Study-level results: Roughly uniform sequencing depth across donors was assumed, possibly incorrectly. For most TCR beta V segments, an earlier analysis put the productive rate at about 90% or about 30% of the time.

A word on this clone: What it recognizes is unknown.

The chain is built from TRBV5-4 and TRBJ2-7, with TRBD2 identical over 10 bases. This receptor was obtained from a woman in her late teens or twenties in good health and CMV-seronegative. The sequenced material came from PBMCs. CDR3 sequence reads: CASSLSGGANEQYF. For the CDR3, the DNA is TGTGCCAGCAGCCTCAGCGGGGGGGCCAACGAGCAGTACTTC.